This entry lists 19 T cell receptor beta chains sequenced from one sample in a study of blood T cell repertoires in COVID-19. Sequencing was performed with immunoSEQ multiplex PCR; in TCRdb, only in-frame clones are kept and a portion is missing. The top ten clones hold 15% of a sample with about 88,000 clones, about 85% of them seen once. Sequenced input: peripheral blood. These TCRs come from a male donor with acute or convalescent COVID-19.

This clone has only a few counts. V is TRBV19 and J is TRBJ1-6; D not resolved. Looked up from germline, CDR1 is LNHDA and CDR2 is SQIVND (reference sequence). The V end lost 6 bases, the J end lost 0 bases, and 6 bases lay between the germline ends. The CDR3 runs to 14 residues. The CDR3 DNA reads as TGTGCCAGTAGCACAGCCTCCTATAATTCACCCCTCCACTTT. Translated: CASSTASYNSPLHF.

The chain links TRBV3-1 (or the pseudogene TRBV3-2) to TRBJ2-1; perhaps TRBD2 as D (6 bases). This CDR3 is built from 16 residues. CDR1 LGHDT and CDR2 YNNKEL come from the germline V gene (reference sequence). Trimming stripped 0 bases from V and 6 bases from J, with 15 bases between. CDR3 residues: CASSQDLAALTNEQFF. The CDR3, as DNA: TGTGCCAGCAGCCAAGATTTAGCGGCCCTTACCAATGAGCAGTTCTTC.

This clone is a singleton in its sample. The sample carries other DNA sequences with the same CDR3. The rearrangement links TRBV27 to TRBJ1-1; D remains unclear. The CDR3 runs 17 residues. The ends were cut back, 3 bases at V and 2 bases at J, with 19 bases in the middle. The germline V gene has CDR1 MNHEY and CDR2 SMNVEV (reference sequence). The CDR3 loop reads CASSLRSGRATNTEAFF. The CDR3 DNA is TGTGCCAGCAGTTTGAGGAGCGGCAGAGCTACTAACACTGAAGCTTTCTTT.

In this sample, this clone turned up a few times. The chain couples TRBV13 to TRBJ1-1, with a tentative D call TRBD1 (6 bases). The V gene's germline CDR1 is PRHDT and CDR2 FYEKMQ (reference sequence). Between the trimmed V and J ends, which lost 4 bases and 0 bases, there was a span of 15 bases. The CDR3 loop spans 16 amino acids. CDR3 in DNA: TGTGCCAGCAGCTCCGGACAGTTGCTGATGAACACTGAAGCTTTCTTT. Encoded protein: CASSSGQLLMNTEAFF. Filled out from reference TRBV13 and TRBJ1-1, the complete variable domain reads AAGVIQSPRHLIKEKRETATLKCYPIPRHDTVYWYQQGPGQDPQFLISFYEKMQSDKGSIPDRFSAQQFSDYHSELNMSSLELGDSALYFCASSSGQLLMNTEAFFGQGTRLTVV.

The chain couples TRBV6-6 to TRBJ1-1, with no clear D. The germline gives CDR1 MNHNY, CDR2 SVGAGI (reference sequence). CDR3 length: 16 residues. Trimming stripped 2 bases from V and 3 bases from J, with 16 bases between. CDR3 region: CASSYLQNRGYTEAFF. For the CDR3, the DNA is TGTGCCAGCAGTTACCTCCAGAACAGAGGGTACACTGAAGCTTTCTTT.

The chain employs TRBV11-2 and TRBJ2-6; D may be TRBD1 (5 bases). Germline CDR1 reads SGHAT; CDR2 reads FQNNGV. The CDR3 has 17 amino acids. The V end was cut by 3 bases, the J end by 1 base, with 13 bases between. CDR3 region: CASSFAGLRSGANVLTF. For the CDR3, the DNA is TGTGCCAGCAGCTTCGCAGGGTTGAGGTCTGGGGCCAACGTCCTGACTTTC.

The chain couples TRBV5-1 to TRBJ1-2; D ambiguous. Per germline, CDR1 SGHRS and CDR2 YFSETQ. The CDR3 runs 14 residues. The V end was cut by 5 bases, the J end by 5 bases, with 16 bases between. The CDR3 DNA follows: TGCGCCAGCAGTCAGTCACTCCCCGGGTATGGCTACACCTTC. Protein product: CASSQSLPGYGYTF.

The chain has TRBV4-1 and TRBJ1-5, with D perhaps matching TRBD1 (5 bases). The CDR3 is 15 residues long. CDR1 and CDR2 (germline): MGHRA, YSYEKL. Trimming left V 0 bases short and J 5 bases short, with 11 bases between. The CDR3 sequence is CASSQEWSGYQPQHF. CDR3 DNA sequence: TGCGCCAGCAGCCAAGAATGGTCAGGGTATCAGCCCCAGCATTTT.

The gene calls are TRBV5-4 and TRBJ1-1, with 11 bases identical to TRBD1. From germline, CDR1 is SGHNT and CDR2 YYREEE (reference sequence). J gave up 3 bases and V 4 bases, and 11 bases lay outside the gene matches. The CDR3 is made up of 17 amino acids. CDR3 sequence (DNA): TGTGCCAGCAGCCCCGGACAGGGGGCGGGGAGGGACACTGAAGCTTTCTTT. Its protein product is CASSPGQGAGRDTEAFF.

The CDR3 nucleotides are TGTGCCAGCAGCCCAGGCCAGGGGGCTAACACCGGGGAGCTGTTTTTT. This sequence encodes CASSPGQGANTGELFF. The rearrangement links TRBV11-3 to TRBJ2-2; 8 bases match TRBD1. Germline CDR1 and CDR2: SGHNT and YENEEA. Trimming took 5 bases from V and 2 from J; bases not matched to a gene: 7. CDR3 length: 16 residues.

The rearrangement joins TRBV5-1 to TRBJ1-3; D is perhaps TRBD1 (6 bases). Trimming removed 4 bases from V and 7 bases from J, with 15 bases in between. The CDR3 sequence is 14 residues long. Looked up from germline, CDR1 is SGHRS and CDR2 is YFSETQ. The CDR3 region has the DNA TGCGCCAGCAGCCTGGGGGGCCTAGAGAACACCATATATTTT. Its translation: CASSLGGLENTIYF.

V and J are TRBV30 and TRBJ1-2; 10 bases match TRBD1. Germline V lookup: CDR1 GTSNPN, CDR2 SVGIG (reference sequence). The CDR3 extends over 13 amino acids. V dropped 3 bases and J dropped 7; count of bases not matched to a gene: 5. The CDR3 protein is CAWSATGGPGYTF. CDR3 in DNA: TGTGCCTGGAGCGCGACAGGGGGCCCTGGCTACACCTTC.

The chain is built from TRBV9 and TRBJ2-7, with 10 positions matching TRBD1. Germline CDR1 SGDLS, CDR2 YYNGEE. This CDR3 has 15 amino acids. V shed 4 bases and J 3 bases; nucleotides not matched to a gene: 7. CDR3 sequence reads: CASSTAGQGFYEQYF. CDR3 coding DNA: TGTGCCAGCAGCACCGCGGGACAGGGGTTCTACGAGCAGTACTTC.

The chain couples TRBV7-2 to TRBJ2-3, with D maybe TRBD2 (6 bases). Germline lookup yields CDR1 SGHTA and CDR2 FQGNSA. The CDR3 length is 14 residues. Trimming stripped 6 bases from V and 6 bases from J, with 16 bases between. The DNA for the CDR3 is TGTGCCAGCAGATTTGGGGGGTGGGAGGATACGCAGTATTTT. Protein: CASRFGGWEDTQYF.

This chain uses TRBV7-8 with TRBJ2-5; TRBD2 is a possible D gene (6 bases). Trimming stripped 1 base from V and 4 bases from J, with 13 bases between. This CDR3 has 15 residues. CDR1 SGHVS and CDR2 FQNEAQ come from the germline V gene. The chain's CDR3 is CASSLVWTTLETQYF. The CDR3 DNA sequence: TGTGCCAGCAGCTTAGTATGGACTACTCTAGAGACCCAGTACTTC.

The chain recombines TRBV19 with TRBJ1-6; tentative D call: TRBD1 (6 bases). The CDR3 is made up of 15 amino acids. The germline V gene encodes CDR1 LNHDA and CDR2 SQIVND (reference sequence). Trimming removed 10 bases from V and 3 bases from J, with 16 bases in between. CDR3 residues: CATRERTDYNSPLHF. CDR3 bases: TGTGCCACGAGGGAGAGGACAGACTATAATTCACCCCTCCACTTT. Complete variable domain (other parts from reference TRBV19 and TRBJ1-6): DGGITQSPKYLFRKEGQNVTLSCEQNLNHDAMYWYRQDPGQGLRLIYYSQIVNDFQKGDIAEGYSVSREKKESFPLTVTSAQKNPTAFYLCATRERTDYNSPLHFGNGTRLTVT.

The V call is TRBV6-2 or TRBV6-3, the J call TRBJ2-2, with TRBD1 matching 10 bases. Per germline, CDR1 MNHEY and CDR2 SVGEGT. The CDR3 runs to 14 residues. V shed 5 bases, J shed 6 bases, and the junction held 3 bases outside the gene matches. CDR3: CASSRTGGAGELFF. CDR3 sequence (DNA): TGTGCCAGCAGTCGGACAGGGGGGGCCGGGGAGCTGTTTTTT.

The rearrangement joins TRBV7-2 to TRBJ1-2; D not resolved. This CDR3 region has 13 residues. Trimming took off 10 bases at V and 2 bases at J, with 14 bases between the two ends. The germline V gene encodes CDR1 SGHTA and CDR2 FQGNSA. The CDR3 bases are TGTGCCACCCGTGAGGGATCGAACTATGGCTACACCTTC. Protein: CATREGSNYGYTF.

The J gene is TRBJ2-5, the V gene TRBV7-2, with 7 bases lining up with TRBD1. The junction had 9 bases not matched to a gene; V was cut back by 1 base and J by 4 bases. The CDR3 sequence is 16 residues long. Germline loops: CDR1 SGHTA, CDR2 FQGNSA. The CDR3 is CASSLDGPGGRETQYF. DNA for the CDR3: TGTGCCAGCAGCTTAGATGGGCCAGGGGGACGAGAGACCCAGTACTTC.